Listed below are T cell receptor beta chains from one sample, sequenced in a study of PD-L1 blockade in urothelial cancer. Only in-frame clones appear in the TCRdb table, and some are missing; sequencing was by immunoSEQ multiplex PCR. Of about 90,000 clones listed, 85% to 95% are singletons. The source material was PBMCs, sampled around atezolizumab (anti-PD-L1) treatment. These receptors were obtained from a man aged 55-75 years with urothelial cancer. The CDR3 runs from the conserved cysteine through the conserved F or W. The D gene is left open where the match is weak. Expanded clones are given a class, and other clones once, few, many or no size at all.

clone size	V gene	J gene	D gene	CDR3 protein	CDR3 DNA
.	TRBV5-1	TRBJ2-7	.	CASSLDSLWNEQYF	TGCGCCAGCAGCTTGGACAGCCTTTGGAACGAGCAGTACTTC
.	TRBV7-2	TRBJ2-5	.	CASSSIEGETQYF	TGTGCCAGCAGCTCGATCGAGGGAGAGACCCAGTACTTC
.	TRBV9	TRBJ2-1	TRBD2	CASSVAGLVSHEQFF	TGTGCCAGCAGCGTAGCCGGACTAGTGTCCCATGAGCAGTTCTTC
.	TRBV29-1	TRBJ2-7	TRBD2	CSVEDKRGREGAYEQYF	TGCAGCGTTGAAGATAAGAGGGGACGGGAGGGGGCCTACGAGCAGTACTTC
once	TRBV7-2	TRBJ1-2	TRBD1	CASSPTGVPYGYTF	TGTGCCAGCAGCCCGACAGGGGTCCCCTATGGCTACACCTTC
.	TRBV7-8	TRBJ2-3	.	CASSLVWEPGTQYF	TGTGCCAGCAGCTTAGTCTGGGAGCCGGGTACGCAGTATTTT
.	TRBV18	TRBJ1-5	TRBD1	CASSPTGGQGIGNQPQHF	TGTGCCAGCTCACCCACGGGGGGACAGGGGATTGGGAATCAGCCCCAGCATTTT
.	TRBV28	TRBJ1-5	.	CASSAWSNQPQHF	TGTGCCAGCAGTGCGTGGAGCAATCAGCCCCAGCATTTT
once	TRBV29-1	TRBJ2-7	TRBD2	CSVESGSLHEQYF	TGCAGCGTTGAAAGCGGGAGTCTCCACGAGCAGTACTTC
.	TRBV5-1	TRBJ2-3	TRBD2	CASSPAGAPQDTQYF	TGCGCCAGCAGCCCGGCGGGAGCACCACAAGATACGCAGTATTTT
.	TRBV6-5	TRBJ1-1	.	CASSYSGVGTEAFF	TGTGCCAGCAGTTACTCGGGCGTGGGCACTGAAGCTTTCTTT
.	TRBV6-6	TRBJ2-1	TRBD2	CASSSSGSGEQFF	TGTGCCAGCAGTTCTAGCGGGAGTGGTGAGCAGTTCTTC
once	TRBV6-6	TRBJ2-1	TRBD2	CASSRLAGGRDEQFF	TGTGCCAGCAGCAGACTAGCGGGGGGGAGAGATGAGCAGTTCTTC
.	TRBV5-1	TRBJ2-2	.	CASSEGGIRNTGELFF	TGCGCCAGCAGCGAGGGCGGGATCAGGAACACCGGGGAGCTGTTTTTT
.	TRBV4-2	TRBJ2-3	TRBD2	CASSQDTGTSGFTDTQYF	TGTGCCAGCAGCCAAGATACGGGGACTAGCGGATTCACAGATACGCAGTATTTT
.	TRBV7-2	TRBJ2-4	.	CASSPGNSRNIQYF	TGTGCCAGCAGCCCCGGGAATTCTAGAAACATTCAGTACTTC
.	TRBV6-1	TRBJ1-1	.	CASSEQGTGTEAFF	TGTGCCAGCAGTGAACAGGGGACGGGCACTGAAGCTTTCTTT
.	TRBV6-6	TRBJ1-4	.	CASSYLATSPNEKLFF	TGTGCCAGCAGTTACTTAGCCACCTCCCCTAATGAAAAACTGTTTTTT
.	TRBV5-4	TRBJ2-1	.	CASSWGGAGDYNEQFF	TGTGCCAGCAGCTGGGGGGGGGCAGGGGACTACAATGAGCAGTTCTTC
once	TRBV7-3	TRBJ2-5	.	CASSLTPRSAQYF	TGTGCCAGCAGCTTAACTCCGCGGAGTGCCCAGTACTTC
.	TRBV11-3	TRBJ2-3	.	CASSLGARRADTQYF	TGTGCCAGCAGCTTAGGGGCTCGGCGCGCAGATACGCAGTATTTT
.	TRBV11-2	TRBJ1-5	.	CASSQGETANQPQHF	TGTGCCAGCAGCCAGGGTGAGACGGCTAATCAGCCCCAGCATTTT
.	TRBV14	TRBJ2-7	TRBD1	CASSPQGSRSYEQYF	TGTGCCAGCAGCCCACAGGGGAGTAGGTCTTACGAGCAGTACTTC
.	TRBV19	TRBJ1-1	TRBD1	CASSTGQGNTEAFF	TGTGCCAGTAGTACGGGACAGGGGAACACTGAAGCTTTCTTT
.	TRBV7-3	TRBJ1-5	TRBD1	CASSLPGTGLYSNQPQHF	TGTGCCAGCAGCTTACCCGGGACAGGGTTATATAGCAATCAGCCCCAGCATTTT
few	TRBV30	TRBJ1-1	.	CAWADRSRAFF	TGTGCCTGGGCGGACAGATCAAGGGCTTTCTTT
.	TRBV30	TRBJ2-3	TRBD1	CAWSRPGTGTDTQYF	TGTGCCTGGAGTAGACCCGGGACAGGCACAGATACGCAGTATTTT
.	TRBV2	TRBJ1-3	.	CASRIQGYTIYF	TGTGCCAGCAGGATACAGGGATACACCATATATTTT
once	TRBV7-2	TRBJ1-1	TRBD1	CASSPAGTGAFF	TGTGCCAGCAGCCCAGCCGGGACAGGGGCTTTCTTT
.	TRBV7-2	TRBJ2-1	.	CASSSLGGWFF	TGTGCCAGCAGCTCACTAGGAGGGTGGTTCTTC
.	TRBV4-2	TRBJ2-6	.	CASSLPRSGANVLTF	TGTGCCAGCAGCCTCCCTAGATCTGGGGCCAACGTCCTGACTTTC
.	TRBV7-6	TRBJ2-5	TRBD2	CASSLAPASGGKETQYF	TGTGCCAGCAGCTTAGCCCCAGCTAGCGGGGGAAAAGAGACCCAGTACTTC